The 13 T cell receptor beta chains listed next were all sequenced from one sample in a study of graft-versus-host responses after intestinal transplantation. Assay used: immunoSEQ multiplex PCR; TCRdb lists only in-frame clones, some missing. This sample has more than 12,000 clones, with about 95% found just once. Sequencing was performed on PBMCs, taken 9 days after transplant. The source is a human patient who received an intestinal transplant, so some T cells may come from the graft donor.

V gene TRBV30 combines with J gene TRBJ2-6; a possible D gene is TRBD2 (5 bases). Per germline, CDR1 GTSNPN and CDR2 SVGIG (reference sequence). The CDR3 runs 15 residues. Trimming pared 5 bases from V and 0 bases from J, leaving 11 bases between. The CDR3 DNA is TGTGCCTGGGAGGGTCTTCTCTCTGGGGCCAACGTCCTGACTTTC. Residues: CAWEGLLSGANVLTF.

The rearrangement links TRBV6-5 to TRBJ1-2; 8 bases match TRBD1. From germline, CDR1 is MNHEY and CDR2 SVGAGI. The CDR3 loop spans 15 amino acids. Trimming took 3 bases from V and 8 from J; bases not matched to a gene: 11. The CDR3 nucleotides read TGTGCCAGCAGTTATCGGTCAGGGGGCGCGGGAGGCTACACCTTC. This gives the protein CASSYRSGGAGGYTF.

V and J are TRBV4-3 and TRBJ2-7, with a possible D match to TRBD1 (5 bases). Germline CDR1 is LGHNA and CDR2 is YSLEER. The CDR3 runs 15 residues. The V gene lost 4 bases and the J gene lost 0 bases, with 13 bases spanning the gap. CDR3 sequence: CASSPGHRTSYEQYF. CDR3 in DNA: TGCGCCAGCAGCCCCGGACACCGGACCTCCTACGAGCAGTACTTC.

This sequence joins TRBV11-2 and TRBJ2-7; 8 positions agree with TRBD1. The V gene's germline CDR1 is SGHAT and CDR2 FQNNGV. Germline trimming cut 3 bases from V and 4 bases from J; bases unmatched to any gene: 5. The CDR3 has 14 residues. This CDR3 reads CASSLGRGPYEQYF. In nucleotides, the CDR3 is TGTGCCAGCAGCTTGGGCAGGGGGCCTTACGAGCAGTACTTC.

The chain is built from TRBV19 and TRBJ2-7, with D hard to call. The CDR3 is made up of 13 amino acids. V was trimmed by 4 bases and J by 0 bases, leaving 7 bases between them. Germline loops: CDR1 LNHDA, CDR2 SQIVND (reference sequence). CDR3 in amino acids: CASSKVRSYEQYF. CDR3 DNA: TGTGCCAGTAGTAAGGTGCGCTCCTACGAGCAGTACTTC.

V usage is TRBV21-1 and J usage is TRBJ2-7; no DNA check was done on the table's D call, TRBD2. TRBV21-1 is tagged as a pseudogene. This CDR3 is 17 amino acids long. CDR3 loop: CASSKVALRLAAYEQYF. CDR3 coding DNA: TGTGCCAGCAGCAAAGTTGCCCTGAGGCTAGCGGCCTACGAGCAGTACTTC.

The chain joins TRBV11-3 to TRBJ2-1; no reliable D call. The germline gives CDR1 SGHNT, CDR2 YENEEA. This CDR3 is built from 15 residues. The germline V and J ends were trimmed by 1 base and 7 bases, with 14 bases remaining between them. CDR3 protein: CASSLGTANGNEQFF. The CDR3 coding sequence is TGTGCCAGCAGCTTAGGCACCGCGAACGGGAATGAGCAGTTCTTC.

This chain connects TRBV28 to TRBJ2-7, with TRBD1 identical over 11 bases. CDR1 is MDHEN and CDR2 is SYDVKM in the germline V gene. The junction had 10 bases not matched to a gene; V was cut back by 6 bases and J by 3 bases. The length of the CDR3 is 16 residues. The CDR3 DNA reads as TGTGCCAGCAGCCGACGAGGGACAGGGGGGCTCTACGAGCAGTACTTC. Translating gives CASSRRGTGGLYEQYF.

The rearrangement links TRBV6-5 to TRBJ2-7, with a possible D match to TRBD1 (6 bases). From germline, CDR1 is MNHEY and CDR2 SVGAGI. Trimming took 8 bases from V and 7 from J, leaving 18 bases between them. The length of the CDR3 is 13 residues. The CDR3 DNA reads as TGTGCCAGCGCCAAGGACAGCAGGGGTGAGCAGTACTTC. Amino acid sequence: CASAKDSRGEQYF.

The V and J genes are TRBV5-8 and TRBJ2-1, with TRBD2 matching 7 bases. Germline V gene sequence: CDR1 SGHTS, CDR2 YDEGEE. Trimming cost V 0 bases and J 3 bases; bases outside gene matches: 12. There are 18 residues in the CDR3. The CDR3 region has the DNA TGTGCCAGCAGCTTGGTGCGGGCTAGCGGAACTAACTACAATGAGCAGTTCTTC. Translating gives CASSLVRASGTNYNEQFF.

CDR3: CASREGNTEAFF. The CDR3 nucleotides read TGTGCCAGCAGGGAGGGGAACACTGAAGCTTTCTTT. The chain employs TRBV27 and TRBJ1-1; D not certain. The germline V gene has CDR1 MNHEY and CDR2 SMNVEV (reference sequence). CDR3 length: 12 residues. Trimming removed 6 bases from V and 1 base from J, with 6 bases in between.

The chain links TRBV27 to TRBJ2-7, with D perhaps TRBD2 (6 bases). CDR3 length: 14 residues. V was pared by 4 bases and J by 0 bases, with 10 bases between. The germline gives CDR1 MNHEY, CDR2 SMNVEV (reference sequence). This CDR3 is CASSYRESSYEQYF. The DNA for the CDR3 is TGTGCCAGCAGTTATCGGGAGAGCTCCTACGAGCAGTACTTC.

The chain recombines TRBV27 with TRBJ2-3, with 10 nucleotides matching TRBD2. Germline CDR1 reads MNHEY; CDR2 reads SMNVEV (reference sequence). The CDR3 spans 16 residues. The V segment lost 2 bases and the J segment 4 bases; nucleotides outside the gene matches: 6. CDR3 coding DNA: TGTGCCAGCAGTTTACTAGCGGGAGAAGGGGCAGATACGCAGTATTTT. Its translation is CASSLLAGEGADTQYF.